This T cell receptor (beta chain) originates from a study of T cell clusters in autoimmune cytopenias. TRB amplification used around 270 ng of peripheral blood genomic DNA. There are 14 residues in the CDR3. Germline CDR1 reads LNHDA; CDR2 reads SQIVND (reference sequence). This clonotype ranks as medium-sized in terms of frequency. Multiplex touch-down PCR amplified TRB using TRB-A and TRB-B pools in one tube. TCRdb reprocessed the multiplex PCR reads, keeping one entry per CDR3 protein, no DNA. The sample's table shows a few thousand distinct CDR3 sequences. Sequencing was performed on peripheral blood. The V gene is TRBV19, the J gene TRBJ2-7; TCRdb picks TRBD1, but there is no DNA to check that call. The receptor was derived from a human donor with an autoimmune cytopenia or autoimmune hepatitis (not recorded which). The CDR3 reads CASSPDRARREQYF.